The 8 T cell receptor beta chains below were found in one sample sequenced in a study of T cell responses to AZD1222 COVID-19 vaccine listed by TCRdb under 2021. Libraries were built with the immunoSEQ multiplex PCR assay. TCRdb holds this immuneACCESS table with in-frame rearrangements only. Some clones are missing; in checked studies, unresolved V genes explain under half, and the rest has no known cause. The sample data list some 47,000 clones, and about 87% of these were observed just once. Roughly 2.5% of the sample is in the top ten clones. According to the study, the label for this sample's time point signals: about 28 days (+/-7) after the second vaccine dose. Material: peripheral blood, obtained 28 days after the second AZD1222 dose. The receptors come from an adult who received the AZD1222 COVID-19 vaccine.

This chain uses TRBV28 with TRBJ2-7; possibly TRBD2 for D (6 bases). The germline V and J ends were trimmed by 3 bases and 6 bases, with 15 bases remaining between them. The germline gives CDR1 MDHEN, CDR2 SYDVKM. The CDR3 runs to 14 residues. The CDR3 nucleotides are TGTGCCAGCAGTTTCAATGGGCAGGGAGGCGAGCAGTACTTC. The encoded protein is CASSFNGQGGEQYF.

The rearrangement joins TRBV27 to TRBJ1-5; D is ambiguous. This CDR3 has 15 amino acids. V lost 5 bases to trimming and J lost 9 bases, with 20 bases between them. CDR1 is MNHEY and CDR2 is SMNVEV in the germline V gene (reference sequence). CDR3 sequence reads: CASSLTGSYIGPQHF. The DNA for the CDR3 is TGTGCCAGCAGTCTGACCGGGAGCTATATAGGGCCCCAGCATTTT.

The chain uses TRBV7-8 and TRBJ2-7; perhaps D is TRBD1 or TRBD2 (5 bases each). The CDR3 is made up of 11 amino acids. V gave up 3 bases and J gave up 11 bases, with 11 bases separating them. From germline, CDR1 is SGHVS and CDR2 FQNEAQ. The CDR3 loop is CASSLGPTEYF. CDR3 sequence (DNA): TGTGCCAGCAGCTTGGGACCTACGGAGTACTTC.

V gene TRBV11-2 combines with J gene TRBJ2-3; 9 bases are a match to TRBD2. The CDR3 runs 15 residues. Germline V gene data show CDR1 as SGHAT and CDR2 as FQNNGV. With 4 bases clipped from V and 1 base from J, the junction kept 3 bases outside the gene matches. CDR3: CASSSTSGGTDTQYF. The CDR3 coding sequence is TGTGCCAGCAGCTCGACTAGCGGAGGCACAGATACGCAGTATTTT.

The chain couples TRBV2 to TRBJ1-2, with D unclear. CDR1 SNHLY and CDR2 FYNNEI come from the germline V gene. Trimming took 6 bases from V and 4 from J, leaving 15 bases between them. The CDR3 is 14 residues long. In DNA form, the CDR3 reads TGTGCCAGCAGGGAGCGAGCAAGGACCTATGGCTACACCTTC. Translating gives CASRERARTYGYTF.

The chain couples TRBV9 to TRBJ2-1, with D perhaps being TRBD1 or TRBD2 (5 bases each). Germline CDR1 SGDLS, CDR2 YYNGEE. This CDR3 region has 12 residues. Trimming stripped 5 bases from V and 9 bases from J, with 12 bases between. In DNA form, the CDR3 reads TGTGCCAGCAGACCCTCTGGGGGTGAGCAGTTCTTC. Translating it yields CASRPSGGEQFF.

The chain is built from TRBV5-1 and TRBJ2-2; D is possibly TRBD2 (5 bases). Germline values: CDR1 SGHRS, CDR2 YFSETQ. V lost 0 bases and J 6 bases, leaving 15 bases between the germline ends. This CDR3 comprises 16 residues. Here the CDR3 reads CASSLAPGSLAGELFF. The CDR3 DNA sequence: TGCGCCAGCAGCTTGGCCCCGGGGAGTTTGGCCGGGGAGCTGTTTTTT.

This clone was seen a single time. The V gene is TRBV30, the J gene TRBJ1-1; D is undetermined. Germline V lookup: CDR1 GTSNPN, CDR2 SVGIG (reference sequence). The length of the CDR3 is 12 residues. With 8 bases removed from V and 1 base from J, the gap between germline ends came to 11 bases. The DNA for the CDR3 is TGTGCCGGTCAAGGACGGAACACTGAAGCTTTCTTT. As protein: CAGQGRNTEAFF. Filled out from reference TRBV30 and TRBJ1-1, the complete variable domain reads SQTIHQWPATLVQPVGSPLSLECTVEGTSNPNLYWYRQAAGRGLQLLFYSVGIGQISSEVPQNLSASRPQDRQFILSSKKLLLSDSGFYLCAGQGRNTEAFFGQGTRLTVV.